The text below deals with one T cell receptor beta chain. The antigen is unknown. This record comes from a study of T cells in localized non-small cell lung cancer. Findings and limits, study-wide: Adjacent lung tissue had a median 57 of the top 100 clones found in the tumor. The greatest T cell clonality was found in uninvolved adjacent lung (higher than in tumor).

The repertoire was sequenced with immunoSEQ multiplex PCR; TCRdb's copy has only in-frame clones and lacks some. The data show around 35,000 clones, around nine tenths seen once. The CDR3 consists of 19 residues. The ends were cut back, 4 bases at V and 1 base at J, with 22 bases in the middle. Germline values: CDR1 SGHVS, CDR2 FNYEAQ. The chain carries TRBV7-6 and TRBJ2-2, with TRBD2 as a possible D gene (7 bases). This receptor was identified in a woman between 35 and 70 years old with stage I lung adenocarcinoma. This sample comprised peripheral blood, obtained before any cancer treatment. CDR3 nucleotide sequence: TGTGCCAGCAGCTCCATAGGGGGTTTAAGCGGGGTGAACACCGGGGAGCTGTTTTTT. Its translation is CASSSIGGLSGVNTGELFF. The full variable domain, completed using reference TRBV7-6 and TRBJ2-2, is GAGVSQSPRYKVTKRGQDVALRCDPISGHVSLYWYRQALGQGPEFLTYFNYEAQQDKSGLPNDRFSAERPEGSISTLTIQRTEQRDSAMYRCASSSIGGLSGVNTGELFFGEGSRLTVL.